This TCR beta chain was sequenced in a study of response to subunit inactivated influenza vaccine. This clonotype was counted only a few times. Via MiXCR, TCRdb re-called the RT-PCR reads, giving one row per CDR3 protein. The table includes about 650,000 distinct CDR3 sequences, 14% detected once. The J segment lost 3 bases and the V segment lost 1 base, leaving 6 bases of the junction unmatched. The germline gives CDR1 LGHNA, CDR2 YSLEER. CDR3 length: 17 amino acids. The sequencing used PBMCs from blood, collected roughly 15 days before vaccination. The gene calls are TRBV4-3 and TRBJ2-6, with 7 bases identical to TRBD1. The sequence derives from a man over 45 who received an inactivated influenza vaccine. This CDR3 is CASSQVPSGGGANVLTF. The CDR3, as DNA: TGCGCCAGCAGCCAAGTTCCTTCAGGGGGTGGGGCCAACGTCCTGACTTTC.